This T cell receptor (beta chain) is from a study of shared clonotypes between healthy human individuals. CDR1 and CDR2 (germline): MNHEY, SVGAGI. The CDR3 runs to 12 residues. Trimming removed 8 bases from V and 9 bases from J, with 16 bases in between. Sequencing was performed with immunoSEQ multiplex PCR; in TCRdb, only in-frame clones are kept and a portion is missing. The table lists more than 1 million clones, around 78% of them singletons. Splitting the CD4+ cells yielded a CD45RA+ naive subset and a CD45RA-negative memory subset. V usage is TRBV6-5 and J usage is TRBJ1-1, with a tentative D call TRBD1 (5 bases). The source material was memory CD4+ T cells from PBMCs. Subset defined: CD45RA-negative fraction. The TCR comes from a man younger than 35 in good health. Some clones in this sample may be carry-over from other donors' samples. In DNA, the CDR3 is TGTGCCAGCGTTGAGGGGCTGATAAAAGCTTTCTTT. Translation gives CASVEGLIKAFF.